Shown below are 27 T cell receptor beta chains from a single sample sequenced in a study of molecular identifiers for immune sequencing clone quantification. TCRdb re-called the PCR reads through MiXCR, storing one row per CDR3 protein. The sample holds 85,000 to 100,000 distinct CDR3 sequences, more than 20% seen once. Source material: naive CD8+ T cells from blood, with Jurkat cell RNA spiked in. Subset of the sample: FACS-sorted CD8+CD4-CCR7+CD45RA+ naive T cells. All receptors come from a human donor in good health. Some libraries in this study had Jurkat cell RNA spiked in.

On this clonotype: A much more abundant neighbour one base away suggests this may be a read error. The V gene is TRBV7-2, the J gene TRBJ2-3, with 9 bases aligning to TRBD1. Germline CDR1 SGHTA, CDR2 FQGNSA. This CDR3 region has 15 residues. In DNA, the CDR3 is TGTGCCAGCAGCGTAGCAGGACAGGGGACAGATACGCAGTATTTT. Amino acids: CASSVAGQGTDTQYF.

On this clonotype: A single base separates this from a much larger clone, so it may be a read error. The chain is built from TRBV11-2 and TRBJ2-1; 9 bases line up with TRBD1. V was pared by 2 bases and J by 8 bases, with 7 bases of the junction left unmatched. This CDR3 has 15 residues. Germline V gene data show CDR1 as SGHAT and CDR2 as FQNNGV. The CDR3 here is CASSLRDRGVDEQFF. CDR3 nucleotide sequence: TGTGCCAGCAGCTTACGCGACAGGGGGGTCGATGAGCAGTTCTTC.

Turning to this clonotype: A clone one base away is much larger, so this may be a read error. DNA for the CDR3: TGTGCCAGTAGTATATCCATAGGTGCGCACGGGCAGTACTTC. This sequence encodes CASSISIGAHGQYF. V gene TRBV19 combines with J gene TRBJ2-7; no clear D. Trimming took off 2 bases at V and 9 bases at J, with 17 bases between the two ends. The germline V gene has CDR1 LNHDA and CDR2 SQIVND (reference sequence). There are 14 residues in the CDR3.

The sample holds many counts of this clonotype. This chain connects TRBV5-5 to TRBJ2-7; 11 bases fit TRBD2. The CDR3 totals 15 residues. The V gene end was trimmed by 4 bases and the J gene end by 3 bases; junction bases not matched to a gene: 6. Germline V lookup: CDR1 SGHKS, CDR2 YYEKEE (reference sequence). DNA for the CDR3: TGTGCCAGCAGCGCGAGACTAGCGGGGAACTACGAGCAGTACTTC. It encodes CASSARLAGNYEQYF.

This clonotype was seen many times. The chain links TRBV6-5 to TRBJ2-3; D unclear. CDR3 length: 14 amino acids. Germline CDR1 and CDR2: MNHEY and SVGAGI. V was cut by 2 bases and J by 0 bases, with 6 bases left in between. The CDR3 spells CASSYAPSTDTQYF. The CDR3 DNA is TGTGCCAGCAGTTACGCCCCTAGCACAGATACGCAGTATTTT.

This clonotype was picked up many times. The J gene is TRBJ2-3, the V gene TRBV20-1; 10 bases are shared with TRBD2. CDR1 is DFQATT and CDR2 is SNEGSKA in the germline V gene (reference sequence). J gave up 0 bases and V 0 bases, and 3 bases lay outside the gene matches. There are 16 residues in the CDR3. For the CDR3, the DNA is TGCAGTGCTAGAGATGGACTAGCGGAAAGCACAGATACGCAGTATTTT. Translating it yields CSARDGLAESTDTQYF.

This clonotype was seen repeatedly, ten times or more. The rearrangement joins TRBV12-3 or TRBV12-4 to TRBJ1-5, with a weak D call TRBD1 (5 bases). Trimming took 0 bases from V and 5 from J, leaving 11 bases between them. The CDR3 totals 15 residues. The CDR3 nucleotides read TGTGCCAGCAGTTTAGCAGGGGAAGAAGATCAGCCCCAGCATTTT. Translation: CASSLAGEEDQPQHF.

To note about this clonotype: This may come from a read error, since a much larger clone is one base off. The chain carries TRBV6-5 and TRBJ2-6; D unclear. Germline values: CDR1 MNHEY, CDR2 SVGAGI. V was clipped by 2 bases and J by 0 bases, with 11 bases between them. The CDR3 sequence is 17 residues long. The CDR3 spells CASSYPQRSSGANVLTF. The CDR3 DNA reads TGTGCCAGCAGTTACCCGCAAAGATCCTCTGGGGCCAACGTCCTGACTTTC.

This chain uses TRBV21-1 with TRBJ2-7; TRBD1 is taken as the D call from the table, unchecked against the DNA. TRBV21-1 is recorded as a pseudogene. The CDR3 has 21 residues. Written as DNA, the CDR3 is TGTGCCATTTTAAGGACAGGGGCCGCAAAACCGACTAGCGGGTCCTCCTACGAGCAGTACTTC. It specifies CAILRTGAAKPTSGSSYEQYF.

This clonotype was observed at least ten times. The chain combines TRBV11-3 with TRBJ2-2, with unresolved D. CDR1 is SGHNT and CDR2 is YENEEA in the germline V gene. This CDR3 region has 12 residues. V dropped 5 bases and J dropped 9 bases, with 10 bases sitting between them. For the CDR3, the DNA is TGTGCCAGCAGCCAATTGGACCGGGAGCTGTTTTTT. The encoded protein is CASSQLDRELFF.

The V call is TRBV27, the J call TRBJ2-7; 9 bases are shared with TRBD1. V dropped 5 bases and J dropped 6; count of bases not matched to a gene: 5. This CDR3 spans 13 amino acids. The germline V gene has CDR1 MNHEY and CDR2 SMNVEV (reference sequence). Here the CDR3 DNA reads TGTGCCAGCAGTCCCCAGACAGGGGGCGAGCAGTACTTC. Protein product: CASSPQTGGEQYF.

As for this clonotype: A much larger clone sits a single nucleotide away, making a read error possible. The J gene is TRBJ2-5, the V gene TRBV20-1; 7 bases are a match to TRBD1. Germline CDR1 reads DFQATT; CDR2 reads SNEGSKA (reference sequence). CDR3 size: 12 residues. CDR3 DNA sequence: TGCGGTGCTGTAAGGGGGCGGGAGACCCAGTACTTC. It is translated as CGAVRGRETQYF.

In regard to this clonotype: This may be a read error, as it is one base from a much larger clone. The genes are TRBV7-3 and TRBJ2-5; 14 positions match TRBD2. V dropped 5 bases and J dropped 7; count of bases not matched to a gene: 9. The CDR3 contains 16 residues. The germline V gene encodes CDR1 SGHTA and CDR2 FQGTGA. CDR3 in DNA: TGTGCCAGCAGCGCAAGGGGACTAGCGGGAGAAGGGACCCAGTACTTC. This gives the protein CASSARGLAGEGTQYF. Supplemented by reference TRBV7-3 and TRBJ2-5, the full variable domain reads GAGVSQTPSNKVTEKGKYVELRCDPISGHTALYWYRQSLGQGPEFLIYFQGTGAADDSGLPNDRFFAVRPEGSVSTLKIQRTERGDSAVYLCASSARGLAGEGTQYFGPGTRLLVL.

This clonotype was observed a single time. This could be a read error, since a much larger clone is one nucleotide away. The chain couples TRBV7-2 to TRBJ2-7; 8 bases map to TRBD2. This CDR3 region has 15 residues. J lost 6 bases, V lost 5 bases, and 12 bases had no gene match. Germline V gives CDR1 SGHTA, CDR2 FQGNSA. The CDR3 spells CASSLWMAGGGEQYF. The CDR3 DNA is TGTGCCAGCAGCCTTTGGATGGCGGGGGGCGGCGAGCAGTACTTC.

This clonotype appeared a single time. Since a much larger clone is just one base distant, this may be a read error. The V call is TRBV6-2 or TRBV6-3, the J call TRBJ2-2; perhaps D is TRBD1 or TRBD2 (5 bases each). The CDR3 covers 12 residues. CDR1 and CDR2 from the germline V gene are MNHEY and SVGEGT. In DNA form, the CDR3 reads TGTGCCAGCAGTTACGTCACCGGGGCGCTGTTTTTT. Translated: CASSYVTGALFF.

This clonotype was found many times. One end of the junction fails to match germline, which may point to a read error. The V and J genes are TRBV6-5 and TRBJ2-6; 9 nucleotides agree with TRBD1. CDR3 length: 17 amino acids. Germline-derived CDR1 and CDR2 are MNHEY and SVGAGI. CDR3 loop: CASSYSSLETGGNVLTF. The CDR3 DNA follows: TGTGCCAGCAGTTACTCGTCTTTGGAGACAGGGGGCAACGTCCTGACTTTC.

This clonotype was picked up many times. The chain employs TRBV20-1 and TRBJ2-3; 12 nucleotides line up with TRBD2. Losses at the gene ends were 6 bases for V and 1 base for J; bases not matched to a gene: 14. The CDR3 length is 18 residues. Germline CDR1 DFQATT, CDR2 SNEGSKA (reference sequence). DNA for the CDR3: TGCAGTGCAAGAATCGAACTAGCGGGAGGAAGCGGCACAGATACGCAGTATTTT. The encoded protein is CSARIELAGGSGTDTQYF.

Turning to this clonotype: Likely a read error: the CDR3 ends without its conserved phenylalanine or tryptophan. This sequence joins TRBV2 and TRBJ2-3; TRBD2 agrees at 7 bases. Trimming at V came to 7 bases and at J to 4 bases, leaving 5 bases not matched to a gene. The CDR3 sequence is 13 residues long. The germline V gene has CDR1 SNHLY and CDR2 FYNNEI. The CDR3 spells CASMGGVADTQYL. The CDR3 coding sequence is TGTGCCAGCATGGGGGGGGTCGCAGATACGCAGTATTTA.

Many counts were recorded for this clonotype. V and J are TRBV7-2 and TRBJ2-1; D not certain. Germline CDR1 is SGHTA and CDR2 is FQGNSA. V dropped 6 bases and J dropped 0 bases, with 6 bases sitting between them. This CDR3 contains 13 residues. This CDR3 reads CASRLSSYNEQFF. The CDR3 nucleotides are TGTGCCAGCAGACTGAGCTCCTACAATGAGCAGTTCTTC.

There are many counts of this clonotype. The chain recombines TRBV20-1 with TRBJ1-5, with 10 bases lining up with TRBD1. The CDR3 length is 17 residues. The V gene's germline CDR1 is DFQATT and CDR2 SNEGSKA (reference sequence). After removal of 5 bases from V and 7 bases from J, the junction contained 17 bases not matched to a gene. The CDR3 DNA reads TGCAGTGCTGCTTCAAGGTGGGTGACAGGGGGCGACCAGCCCCAGCATTTT. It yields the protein CSAASRWVTGGDQPQHF.

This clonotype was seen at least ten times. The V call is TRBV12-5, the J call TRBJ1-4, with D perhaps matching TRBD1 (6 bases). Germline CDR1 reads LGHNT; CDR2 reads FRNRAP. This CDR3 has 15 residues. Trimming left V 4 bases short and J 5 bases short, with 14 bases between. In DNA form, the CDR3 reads TGTGCTAGTGGTTCGACGGACAGTTCCAATGAAAAACTGTTTTTT. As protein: CASGSTDSSNEKLFF.

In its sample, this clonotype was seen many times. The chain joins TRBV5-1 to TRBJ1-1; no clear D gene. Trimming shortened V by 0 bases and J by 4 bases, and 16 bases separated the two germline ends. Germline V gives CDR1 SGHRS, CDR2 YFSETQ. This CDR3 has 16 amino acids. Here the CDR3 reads CASSLGRSSLGTEAFF. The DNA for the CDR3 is TGCGCCAGCAGCTTGGGCAGGTCCTCCCTAGGCACTGAAGCTTTCTTT.

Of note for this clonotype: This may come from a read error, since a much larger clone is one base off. The CDR3 DNA is TGTCCCATAGGGACAGAGAATAATGAAAAACTGTTTTTT. Encoded protein: CPIGTENNEKLFF. The genes are TRBV10-3 and TRBJ1-4; 7 bases match TRBD1. The CDR3 contains 13 residues. The V gene's germline CDR1 is ENHRY and CDR2 SYGVKD.

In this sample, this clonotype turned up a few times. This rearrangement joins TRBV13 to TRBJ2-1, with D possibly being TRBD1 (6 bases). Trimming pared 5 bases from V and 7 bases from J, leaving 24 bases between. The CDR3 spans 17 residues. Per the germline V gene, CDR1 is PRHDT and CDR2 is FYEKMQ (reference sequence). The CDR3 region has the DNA TGTGCCAGCAGCACAGGGTTACTCCCAATCCCGGGTAATGAGCAGTTCTTC. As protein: CASSTGLLPIPGNEQFF. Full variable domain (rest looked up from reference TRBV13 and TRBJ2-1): AAGVIQSPRHLIKEKRETATLKCYPIPRHDTVYWYQQGPGQDPQFLISFYEKMQSDKGSIPDRFSAQQFSDYHSELNMSSLELGDSALYFCASSTGLLPIPGNEQFFGPGTRLTVL.

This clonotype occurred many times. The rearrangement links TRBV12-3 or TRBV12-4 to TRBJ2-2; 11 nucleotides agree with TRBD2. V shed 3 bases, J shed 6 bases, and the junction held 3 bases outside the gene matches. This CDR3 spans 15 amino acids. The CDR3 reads CASSFGTSGPGELFF. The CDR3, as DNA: TGTGCCAGCAGTTTTGGGACTAGCGGTCCCGGGGAGCTGTTTTTT.

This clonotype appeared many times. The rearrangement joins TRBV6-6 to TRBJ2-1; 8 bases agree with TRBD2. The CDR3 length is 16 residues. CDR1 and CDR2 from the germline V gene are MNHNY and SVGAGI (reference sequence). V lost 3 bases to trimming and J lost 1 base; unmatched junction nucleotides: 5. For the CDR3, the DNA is TGTGCCAGCAGTTATCTAGCGGGTGCGTCCTACAATGAGCAGTTCTTC. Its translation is CASSYLAGASYNEQFF.

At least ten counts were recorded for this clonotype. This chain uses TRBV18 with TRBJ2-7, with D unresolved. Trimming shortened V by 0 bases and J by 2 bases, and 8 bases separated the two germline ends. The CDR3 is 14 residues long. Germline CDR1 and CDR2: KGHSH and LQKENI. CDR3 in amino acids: CASSPPHRAYEQYF. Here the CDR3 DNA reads TGTGCCAGCTCACCACCCCACAGAGCCTACGAGCAGTACTTC.